These T cell receptor beta chains were read from a single sample in a study of metastatic and nonmetastatic thyroid tumors. TCRdb re-analyzed the PCR reads using MiXCR. Here the sample spans about 48,000 clones, more than 20% being singletons. Sequencing was performed on blood. Receptors originate from a male donor with papillary thyroid cancer or a benign thyroid nodule (not recorded which). Some clones in this sample may be carry-over from other donors' samples. Each CDR3 is given without its conserved first and last residue.

CDR3 protein | J gene | V gene
ASSPAPGGGNEQF | TRBJ2-1 | TRBV18
ASSVQGQTGPYEQY | TRBJ2-7 | TRBV9
ASSRLGGNIQY | TRBJ2-4 | TRBV3-1
ASSLTGARGANVLT | TRBJ2-6 | TRBV28
ASSPGDGGRAKNIQY | TRBJ2-4 | TRBV7-9
SATPGDTQY | TRBJ2-3 | TRBV20-1
ASMGTSGNTIY | TRBJ1-3 | TRBV2
SARDPGTGRNTIY | TRBJ1-3 | TRBV20-1
ASSPSPRVESPLH | TRBJ1-6 | TRBV3-1
ASSIGTGVNYGYT | TRBJ1-2 | TRBV19
ASKRFERETQY | TRBJ2-5 | TRBV6-1
ASSQGGAYEQY | TRBJ2-7 | TRBV11-3
SVHTGIGTQY | TRBJ2-5 | TRBV29-1
ASSEANQPQH | TRBJ1-5 | TRBV27
AWSGRGSGEQY | TRBJ2-7 | TRBV30
ASSPTTGPLGNTIY | TRBJ1-3 | TRBV18
ASSLAGTVGTDTQY | TRBJ2-3 | TRBV7-2
ASSPGRETQY | TRBJ2-5 | TRBV6-1